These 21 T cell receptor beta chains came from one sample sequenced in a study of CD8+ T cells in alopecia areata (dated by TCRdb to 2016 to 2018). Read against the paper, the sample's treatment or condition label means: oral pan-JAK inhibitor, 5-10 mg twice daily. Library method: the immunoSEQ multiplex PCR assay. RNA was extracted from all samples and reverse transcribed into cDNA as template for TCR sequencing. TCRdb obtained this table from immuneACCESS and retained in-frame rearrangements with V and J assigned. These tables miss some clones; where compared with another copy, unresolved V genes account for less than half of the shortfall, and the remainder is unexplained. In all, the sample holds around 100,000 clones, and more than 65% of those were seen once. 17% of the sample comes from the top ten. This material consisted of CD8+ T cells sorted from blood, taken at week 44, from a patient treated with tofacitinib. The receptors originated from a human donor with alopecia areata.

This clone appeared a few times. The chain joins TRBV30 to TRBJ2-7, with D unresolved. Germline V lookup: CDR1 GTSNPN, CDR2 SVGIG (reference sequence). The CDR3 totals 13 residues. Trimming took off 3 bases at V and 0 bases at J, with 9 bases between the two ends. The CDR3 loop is CAWRLSSSYEQYF. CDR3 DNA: TGTGCCTGGAGGCTTTCGAGCTCCTACGAGCAGTACTTC.

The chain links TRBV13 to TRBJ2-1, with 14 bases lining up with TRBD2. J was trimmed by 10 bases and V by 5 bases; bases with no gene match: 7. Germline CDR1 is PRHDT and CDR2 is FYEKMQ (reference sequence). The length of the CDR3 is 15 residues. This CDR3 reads CASSQTSGGDLEQFF. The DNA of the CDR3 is TGTGCCAGCAGCCAGACTAGCGGGGGGGACTTGGAGCAGTTCTTC. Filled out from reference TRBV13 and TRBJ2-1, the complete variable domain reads AAGVIQSPRHLIKEKRETATLKCYPIPRHDTVYWYQQGPGQDPQFLISFYEKMQSDKGSIPDRFSAQQFSDYHSELNMSSLELGDSALYFCASSQTSGGDLEQFFGPGTRLTVL.

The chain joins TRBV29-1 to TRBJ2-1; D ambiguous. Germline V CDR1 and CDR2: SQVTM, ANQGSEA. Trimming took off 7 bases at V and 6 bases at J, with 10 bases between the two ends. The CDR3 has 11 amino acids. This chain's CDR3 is CSGDWGNEQFF. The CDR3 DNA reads TGCAGCGGGGATTGGGGCAATGAGCAGTTCTTC.

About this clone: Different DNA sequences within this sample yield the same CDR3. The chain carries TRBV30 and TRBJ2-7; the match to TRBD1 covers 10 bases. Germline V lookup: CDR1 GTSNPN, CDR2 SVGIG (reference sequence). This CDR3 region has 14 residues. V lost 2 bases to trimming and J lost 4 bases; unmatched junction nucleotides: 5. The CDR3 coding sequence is TGTGCCTGGAGTCCTGGGACAGGGGTGTACGAGCAGTACTTC. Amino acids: CAWSPGTGVYEQYF. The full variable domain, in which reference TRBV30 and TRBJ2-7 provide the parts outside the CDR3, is SQTIHQWPATLVQPVGSPLSLECTVEGTSNPNLYWYRQAAGRGLQLLFYSVGIGQISSEVPQNLSASRPQDRQFILSSKKLLLSDSGFYLCAWSPGTGVYEQYFGPGTRLTVT.

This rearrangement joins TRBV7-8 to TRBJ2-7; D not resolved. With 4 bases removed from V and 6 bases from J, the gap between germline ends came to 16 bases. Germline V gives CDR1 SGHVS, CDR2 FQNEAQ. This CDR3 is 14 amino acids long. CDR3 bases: TGTGCCAGCAGCTCCCCCGTGGGGTTCTCCGAGCAGTACTTC. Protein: CASSSPVGFSEQYF.

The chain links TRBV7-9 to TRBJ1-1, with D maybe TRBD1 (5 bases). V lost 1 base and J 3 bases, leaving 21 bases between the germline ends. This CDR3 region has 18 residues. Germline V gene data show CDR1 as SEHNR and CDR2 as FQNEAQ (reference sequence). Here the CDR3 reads CASSLGRGQGSRDTEAFF. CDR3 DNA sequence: TGTGCCAGCAGCTTAGGACGGGGTCAGGGATCTAGGGACACTGAAGCTTTCTTT.

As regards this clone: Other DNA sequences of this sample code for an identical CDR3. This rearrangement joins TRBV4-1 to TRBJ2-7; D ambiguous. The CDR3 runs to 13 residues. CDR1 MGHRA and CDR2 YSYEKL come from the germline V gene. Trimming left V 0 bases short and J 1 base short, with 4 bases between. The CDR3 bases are TGCGCCAGCAGCCAAGAGGGGTCCTACGAGCAGTACTTC. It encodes CASSQEGSYEQYF.

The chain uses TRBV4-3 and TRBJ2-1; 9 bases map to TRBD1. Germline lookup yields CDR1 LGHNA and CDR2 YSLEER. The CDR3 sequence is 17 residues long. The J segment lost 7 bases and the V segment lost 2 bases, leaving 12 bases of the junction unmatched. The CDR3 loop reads CASSQWETGGLSNEQFF. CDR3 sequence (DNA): TGCGCCAGCAGCCAATGGGAAACAGGGGGCTTATCAAATGAGCAGTTCTTC.

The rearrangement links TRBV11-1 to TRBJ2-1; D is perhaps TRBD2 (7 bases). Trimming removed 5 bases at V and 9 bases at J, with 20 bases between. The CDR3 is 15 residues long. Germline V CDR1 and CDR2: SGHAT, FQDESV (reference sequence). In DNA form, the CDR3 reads TGTGCCAGCAGCGAGTCAGGCGGGGGCTATGGTGAGCAGTTCTTC. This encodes CASSESGGGYGEQFF.

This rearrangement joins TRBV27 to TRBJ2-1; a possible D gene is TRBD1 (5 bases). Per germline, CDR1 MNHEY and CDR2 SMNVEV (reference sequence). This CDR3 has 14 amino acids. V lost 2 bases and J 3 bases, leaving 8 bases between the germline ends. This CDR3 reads CASSLGAVYNEQFF. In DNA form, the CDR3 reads TGTGCCAGCAGTTTAGGGGCAGTCTACAATGAGCAGTTCTTC.

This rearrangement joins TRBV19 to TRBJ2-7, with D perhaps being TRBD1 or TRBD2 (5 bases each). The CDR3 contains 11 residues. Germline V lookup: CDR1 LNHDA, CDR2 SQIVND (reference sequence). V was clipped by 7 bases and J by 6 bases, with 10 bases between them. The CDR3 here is CASTQGPEQYF. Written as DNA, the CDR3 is TGTGCCAGTACCCAGGGACCCGAGCAGTACTTC. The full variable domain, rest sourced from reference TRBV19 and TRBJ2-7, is DGGITQSPKYLFRKEGQNVTLSCEQNLNHDAMYWYRQDPGQGLRLIYYSQIVNDFQKGDIAEGYSVSREKKESFPLTVTSAQKNPTAFYLCASTQGPEQYFGPGTRLTVT.

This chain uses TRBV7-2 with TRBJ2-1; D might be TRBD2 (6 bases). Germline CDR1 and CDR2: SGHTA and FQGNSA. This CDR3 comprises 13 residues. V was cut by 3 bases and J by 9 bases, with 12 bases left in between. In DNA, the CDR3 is TGTGCCAGCAGCTTCAAACTAGCAGTTGAGCAGTTCTTC. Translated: CASSFKLAVEQFF.

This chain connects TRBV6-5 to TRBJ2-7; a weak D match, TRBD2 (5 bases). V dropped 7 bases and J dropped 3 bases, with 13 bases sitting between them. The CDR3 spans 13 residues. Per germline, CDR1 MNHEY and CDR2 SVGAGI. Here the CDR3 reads CASKNRGIYEQYF. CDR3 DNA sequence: TGTGCCAGCAAGAACCGGGGAATCTACGAGCAGTACTTC.

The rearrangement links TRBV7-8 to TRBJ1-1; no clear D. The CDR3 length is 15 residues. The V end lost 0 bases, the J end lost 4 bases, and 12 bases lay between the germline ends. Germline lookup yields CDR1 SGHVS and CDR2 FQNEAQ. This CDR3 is CASSLARPGGTEAFF. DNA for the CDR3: TGTGCCAGCAGCTTAGCGCGGCCAGGCGGCACTGAAGCTTTCTTT.

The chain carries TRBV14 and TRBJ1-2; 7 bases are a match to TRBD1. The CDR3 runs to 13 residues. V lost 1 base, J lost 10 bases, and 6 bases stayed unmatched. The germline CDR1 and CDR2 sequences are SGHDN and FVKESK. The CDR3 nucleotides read TGTGCCAGCAGCCAAGGACGCAGGGGGAACTACACCTTC. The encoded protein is CASSQGRRGNYTF.

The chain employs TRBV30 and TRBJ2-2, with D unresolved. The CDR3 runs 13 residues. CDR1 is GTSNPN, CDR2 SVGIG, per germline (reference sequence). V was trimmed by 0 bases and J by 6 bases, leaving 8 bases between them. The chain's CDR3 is CAWSVTHPGELFF. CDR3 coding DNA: TGTGCCTGGAGTGTGACCCACCCCGGGGAGCTGTTTTTT.

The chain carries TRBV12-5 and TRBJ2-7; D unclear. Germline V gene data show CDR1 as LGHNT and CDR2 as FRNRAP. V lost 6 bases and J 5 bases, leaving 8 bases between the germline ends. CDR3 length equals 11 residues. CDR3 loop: CASGFGDEQYF. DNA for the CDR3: TGTGCTAGTGGCTTTGGGGACGAGCAGTACTTC.

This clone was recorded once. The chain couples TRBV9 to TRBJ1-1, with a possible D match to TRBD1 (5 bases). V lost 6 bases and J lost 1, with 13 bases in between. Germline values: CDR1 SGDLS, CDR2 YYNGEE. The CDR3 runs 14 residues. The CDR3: CASTPSRGNTEAFF. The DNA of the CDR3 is TGTGCCAGCACCCCCTCAAGGGGGAACACTGAAGCTTTCTTT.

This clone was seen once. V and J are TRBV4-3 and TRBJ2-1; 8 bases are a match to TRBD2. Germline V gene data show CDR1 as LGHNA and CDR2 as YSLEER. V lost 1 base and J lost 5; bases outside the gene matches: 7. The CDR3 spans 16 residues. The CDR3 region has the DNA TGCGCCAGCAGCCAAGCGGGGGGGGCGAACAACAATGAGCAGTTCTTC. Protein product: CASSQAGGANNNEQFF.

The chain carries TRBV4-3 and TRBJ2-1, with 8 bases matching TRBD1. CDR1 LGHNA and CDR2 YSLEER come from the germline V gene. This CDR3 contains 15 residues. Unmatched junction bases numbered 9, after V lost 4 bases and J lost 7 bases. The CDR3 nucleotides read TGCGCCAGCAGCCCATCAGGCTACAGGGGGAATGAGCAGTTCTTC. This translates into CASSPSGYRGNEQFF.

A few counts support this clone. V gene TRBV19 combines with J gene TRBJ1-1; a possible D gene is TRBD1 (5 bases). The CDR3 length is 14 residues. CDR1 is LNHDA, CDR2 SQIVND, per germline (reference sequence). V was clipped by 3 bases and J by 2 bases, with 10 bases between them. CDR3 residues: CASSMETANTEAFF. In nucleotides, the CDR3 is TGTGCCAGTAGTATGGAGACAGCCAACACTGAAGCTTTCTTT.